These 8 T cell receptor beta chains were all obtained from the same sample, sequenced in a study of regulatory T cells in long-lasting Graves disease. Regarding time point: newly diagnosed GD, antithyroid drugs for less than 3 months. Generation of the TCR library employed RNA extracted from PBMCs. Investigators prepared the TCR beta libraries by applying iRepertoire HTBI primers and Arm-PCR of CDR3 regions. Each CDR3 protein gets one entry after TCRdb re-called the multiplex PCR reads with MiXCR. Found here are fewer than 650,000 distinct CDR3 sequences, around 17% of them singletons; the top ten hold about 18%. The data were also submitted as part of a second study, on T cells in Graves' hyperthyroidism and ophthalmopathy.

The specimen was peripheral blood mononuclear cells (PBMCs), collected at new diagnosis, from a patient treated with antithyroid drugs. The origin of the receptors is a woman in her twenties or thirties with Graves disease.

This chain connects TRBV12-3 or TRBV12-4 to TRBJ2-7; 8 bases align to TRBD1. After removal of 6 bases from V and 2 bases from J, the junction contained 12 bases not matched to a gene. The CDR3 runs 16 residues. CDR3 sequence (DNA): TGTGCCAGCAGCCTACGCGGACAGGGTGGCACCTACGAGCAGTACTTC. As protein: CASSLRGQGGTYEQYF.

The chain couples TRBV11-3 to TRBJ2-6; possibly TRBD2 for D (5 bases). This CDR3 has 17 amino acids. V was cut by 5 bases and J by 0 bases, with 14 bases left in between. CDR1 SGHNT and CDR2 YENEEA come from the germline V gene. DNA for the CDR3: TGTGCCAGCAGCAGCGGACGGATGGACTCTGGGGCCAACGTCCTGACTTTC. Translating it yields CASSSGRMDSGANVLTF.

In its sample, this clonotype was seen many times. The V gene is TRBV7-3, the J gene TRBJ1-1; D gene uncertain. CDR1 and CDR2 (germline): SGHTA, FQGTGA. This CDR3 is 13 amino acids long. The V gene lost 5 bases and the J gene lost 1 base, with 8 bases spanning the gap. The CDR3, as DNA: TGTGCCAGCAGCAGAACGCAGAACACTGAAGCTTTCTTT. It translates to CASSRTQNTEAFF. Full variable domain (outside the CDR3, taken from reference TRBV7-3 and TRBJ1-1): GAGVSQTPSNKVTEKGKYVELRCDPISGHTALYWYRQSLGQGPEFLIYFQGTGAADDSGLPNDRFFAVRPEGSVSTLKIQRTERGDSAVYLCASSRTQNTEAFFGQGTRLTVV.

The chain recombines TRBV11-2 with TRBJ1-1, with D perhaps matching TRBD1 (6 bases). Germline CDR1 reads SGHAT; CDR2 reads FQNNGV. This CDR3 has 15 amino acids. V lost 1 base and J lost 4, with 13 bases in between. In nucleotides, the CDR3 is TGTGCCAGCAGCTTAGCTCAGGGGTTGGGCACTGAAGCTTTCTTT. Its protein is CASSLAQGLGTEAFF.

This clonotype occurred many times. V is TRBV18 and J is TRBJ1-2; the D is unclear. Between the trimmed V and J ends, which lost 3 bases and 0 bases, there was a span of 5 bases. Germline CDR1 and CDR2: KGHSH and LQKENI. The length of the CDR3 is 13 residues. The CDR3 region is CASSPGANYGYTF. In DNA form, the CDR3 reads TGTGCCAGCTCACCGGGCGCTAACTATGGCTACACCTTC.

This clonotype turned up a few times. The CDR3 loop reads CASSGLAASGANVLTF. Written as DNA, the CDR3 is TGTGCCAGTAGTGGACTAGCCGCTTCTGGGGCCAACGTCCTGACTTTC. The chain couples TRBV19 to TRBJ2-6, with 8 bases fitting TRBD2. Germline-derived CDR1 and CDR2 are LNHDA and SQIVND (reference sequence). The CDR3 consists of 16 residues. V lost 5 bases and J lost 1; bases outside the gene matches: 4.

This clonotype was observed a few times. The chain links TRBV30 to TRBJ1-2, with 7 positions matching TRBD1. The CDR3 has 12 residues. Unmatched junction bases numbered 9, after V lost 7 bases and J lost 7 bases. CDR1 is GTSNPN and CDR2 is SVGIG in the germline V gene (reference sequence). For the CDR3, the DNA is TGTGCCTTAGGGGGCTACTCGGGTGGCTACACCTTC. Protein product: CALGGYSGGYTF.

In this sample, this clonotype turned up many times. The rearrangement joins TRBV24-1 to TRBJ1-2, with D unresolved. The length of the CDR3 is 12 residues. Trimming stripped 1 base from V and 3 bases from J, with 2 bases between. Looked up from germline, CDR1 is KGHDR and CDR2 is SFDVKD. In DNA, the CDR3 is TGTGCCACCAGTGATTTTGACTATGGCTACACCTTC. Its translation is CATSDFDYGYTF.